The clone carrying this T cell receptor (beta chain) was detected many times. The antigen remains undetermined. This entry belongs to a study of Graves' ophthalmopathy and Graves' hyperthyroidism. The V end lost 3 bases, the J end lost 5 bases, and 16 bases lay between the germline ends. The germline V gene encodes CDR1 KGHSH and CDR2 LQKENI. This CDR3 has 15 amino acids. Findings and limits, study-wide: Blood shared most expanded thyroid clonotypes above 0.001 frequency.

The authors amplified TCR beta CDR3 regions from RNA transcripts. Following a first-round RT-PCR that used HTBI primers, a second-round multiplex PCR was carried out. TCRdb reanalysed the multiplex PCR reads using MiXCR and keeps one entry per CDR3 protein. The sample includes 30,000 to 50,000 distinct CDR3 sequences, roughly 50% of them seen just once. The chain employs TRBV18 and TRBJ1-1; possibly TRBD1 for D (6 bases). This TCR derives from an adult woman with stable Graves' hyperthyroidism. Sequenced material: peripheral blood. CDR3 amino acids: CASSPPFGGGTEAFF. The CDR3 DNA sequence: TGTGCCAGCTCACCCCCGTTCGGGGGCGGGACTGAAGCTTTCTTT.